This TCR beta chain appears in the sequencing data of a study of T-cell reconstitution after alpha-beta-depleted transplantation in children. For TCRbeta, the library was prepared with unique molecular identifiers. TCRdb reprocessed the PCR reads with MiXCR, giving one entry per CDR3 protein. The repertoire holds fewer than 550,000 distinct CDR3 sequences, with 10% to 12% as singletons. There are a few counts of this clonotype. The antigen remains unidentified. Findings of the study overall: Surviving recipient T cells and intrathymic progenitors accounted for some patients' high TCRbeta diversity at day 60. Reports say that about two months after transplant, the alpha-beta T cells came out of several hundred graft clones that had expanded. Diversity and T-cell counts at one year after transplant derived mostly from new T cells.

The sequences come from PBMCs, mostly from graft donor cells, collected 180 days after TCRalphabeta/CD19-depleted stem cell transplant. This receptor was identified in a female patient between 2 and 15 years old who had a stem cell transplant for aplastic anemia, so the T cells may come from the graft donor.

CDR3 nucleotide sequence: TGTGCCAGCAGCTTAGATGGGAGGCCGGGTTCTGGAAACACCATATATTTT. Amino acid sequence: CASSLDGRPGSGNTIYF. V gene TRBV11-2 combines with J gene TRBJ1-3; D is uncertain. Germline V CDR1 and CDR2: SGHAT, FQNNGV. Deletions cut 0 bases from V and 1 base from J, with 13 bases between. The CDR3 is 17 residues long.